The clone carrying this T cell receptor beta chain was counted a few times. Its antigen is unknown. The data were obtained in a study of vaccination and CD4 T cells after COVID-19. Cultured CD4+ T-cell DNA underwent Oncomine TCR Beta short-read sequencing. TCRdb passed the PCR reads through MiXCR, listing each CDR3 protein once. The sample has 15,000 to 17,000 distinct CDR3 sequences; approximately 52% are singletons. Treatment specified: approximately nine-day PBMC culture with coronavirus spike peptide pools or control peptides (ViraFEST assay). Study results and caveats: The median proportion of reactive clones detected only post-vaccination in convalescent patients was around 89%.

The sequencing input was CD4+ T cells from blood, cultured in vitro. The source is a human donor who had recovered from COVID-19.

CDR3 amino acids: CASSYSIVQDPYEQYF. DNA for the CDR3: TGTGCCAGCAGTTACTCGATCGTACAGGACCCCTACGAGCAGTACTTC. V and J are TRBV6-2 or TRBV6-3 and TRBJ2-7, with a tentative D call TRBD1 (5 bases). This CDR3 comprises 16 residues. Germline V CDR1 and CDR2: MNHEY, SVGEGT. The V end was cut by 0 bases, the J end by 2 bases, with 14 bases between.